Following are 22 T cell receptor beta chains from one sample sequenced in a study of blood T cell repertoires in COVID-19. Assay used: immunoSEQ multiplex PCR; TCRdb lists only in-frame clones, some missing. The table has 95,000 to 100,000 clones, more than 75% seen once. The sample consisted of peripheral blood. All receptors derive from a woman younger than 45 with acute or convalescent COVID-19.

The chain uses TRBV6-4 and TRBJ1-6; tentatively, D is TRBD1 (5 bases). Germline CDR1 reads MRHNA; CDR2 reads SNTAGT. CDR3 length: 17 residues. V was clipped by 8 bases and J by 4 bases, with 21 bases between them. The CDR3, as DNA: TGTGCCAGCCCCGGGGGTCGGGAGGAGCGTTATAATTCACCCCTCCACTTT. Protein product: CASPGGREERYNSPLHF.

The J gene is TRBJ2-2, the V gene TRBV23-1; D is uncertain. Being an ORF, TRBV23-1 has a function that is uncertain. The CDR3 covers 12 residues. Trimming pared 7 bases from V and 5 bases from J, leaving 8 bases between. In nucleotides, the CDR3 is TGCGCCAGCACCCCTACGACCGGGGAGCTGTTTTTT. As protein: CASTPTTGELFF.

The rearrangement joins TRBV7-3 to TRBJ2-7, with D maybe TRBD2 (6 bases). Germline CDR1 reads SGHTA; CDR2 reads FQGTGA. Deletions cut 6 bases from V and 2 bases from J, with 17 bases between. The CDR3 is made up of 15 amino acids. In DNA, the CDR3 is TGTGCCAGCAGTAGGAGGGCAGGGAGTCCCTACGAGCAGTACTTC. Residues: CASSRRAGSPYEQYF.

Here the CDR3 DNA reads TGTGCCAGCAGCGCCGACAGGCAGGGCACTGAAGCTTTCTTT. The encoded protein is CASSADRQGTEAFF. This chain joins TRBV7-3 and TRBJ1-1; a possible D gene is TRBD1 (6 bases). Germline assignment: CDR1 SGHTA and CDR2 FQGTGA. CDR3 length: 14 residues. V was cut by 5 bases and J by 4 bases, with 14 bases left in between.

The chain links TRBV5-1 to TRBJ2-4, with 12 bases identical to TRBD1. V dropped 1 base and J dropped 2; count of bases not matched to a gene: 4. The length of the CDR3 is 17 residues. Germline V gives CDR1 SGHRS, CDR2 YFSETQ. The CDR3 nucleotides are TGCGCCAGCAGCTTGAGGGGACAGGGGGCGACCAAAAACATTCAGTACTTC. It yields the protein CASSLRGQGATKNIQYF.

The gene calls are TRBV11-2 and TRBJ2-3; TRBD2 aligns across 12 bases. The germline V gene encodes CDR1 SGHAT and CDR2 FQNNGV. CDR3 length equals 17 residues. Germline trimming cut 6 bases from V and 1 base from J; bases unmatched to any gene: 8. CDR3 sequence: CASRWTSGALGTDTQYF. CDR3 DNA sequence: TGTGCCAGCAGATGGACTAGCGGGGCTCTTGGCACAGATACGCAGTATTTT.

The chain couples TRBV11-3 to TRBJ2-2; D possibly corresponds to TRBD1 (6 bases). V was trimmed by 2 bases and J by 6 bases, leaving 10 bases between them. CDR1 is SGHNT and CDR2 is YENEEA in the germline V gene. The length of the CDR3 is 14 residues. CDR3 loop: CASSLRGWAGELFF. The CDR3 bases are TGTGCCAGCAGCTTAAGGGGGTGGGCCGGGGAGCTGTTTTTT.

This clone was seen just once. V gene TRBV28 combines with J gene TRBJ1-4; D is unclear. CDR1 MDHEN and CDR2 SYDVKM come from the germline V gene. The CDR3 has 15 residues. The V and J ends lost 5 bases and 3 bases respectively, with 13 bases between them. The CDR3 DNA is TGTGCCAGCAGTCCTTCCGGCGGGGCTAATGAAAAACTGTTTTTT. Protein sequence: CASSPSGGANEKLFF.

The chain has TRBV27 and TRBJ2-3; D might be TRBD2 (5 bases). Trimming pared 3 bases from V and 2 bases from J, leaving 9 bases between. Germline V CDR1 and CDR2: MNHEY, SMNVEV (reference sequence). This CDR3 has 14 residues. The CDR3 nucleotides are TGTGCCAGCAGTTTGGGCGGGTCCACAGATACGCAGTATTTT. Its protein product is CASSLGGSTDTQYF.

This clone was picked up one time. The genes are TRBV29-1 and TRBJ1-1; the D gene is possibly TRBD1 (5 bases). The CDR3 loop spans 16 amino acids. Trimming removed 3 bases at V and 2 bases at J, with 19 bases between. Germline CDR1 is SQVTM and CDR2 is ANQGSEA. In DNA, the CDR3 is TGCAGCGTTGAGGGGGGGAGAGATTTCGGAAACACTGAAGCTTTCTTT. Translating gives CSVEGGRDFGNTEAFF.

The rearrangement joins TRBV29-1 to TRBJ1-2; 7 bases map to TRBD1. The germline V gene encodes CDR1 SQVTM and CDR2 ANQGSEA. V was clipped by 7 bases and J by 4 bases; unmatched bases: 9. The CDR3 spans 13 residues. This CDR3 is CSAGVTGPYGYTF. CDR3 coding DNA: TGCAGCGCTGGGGTGACAGGGCCCTATGGCTACACCTTC. The full variable domain, rest sourced from reference TRBV29-1 and TRBJ1-2, is SAVISQKPSRDICQRGTSLTIQCQVDSQVTMMFWYRQQPGQSLTLIATANQGSEATYESGFVIDKFPISRPNLTFSTLTVSNMSPEDSSIYLCSAGVTGPYGYTFGSGTRLTVV.

The chain links TRBV29-1 to TRBJ1-2, with a possible D match to TRBD1 (6 bases). CDR1 and CDR2 (germline): SQVTM, ANQGSEA. The CDR3 has 12 residues. Here the CDR3 DNA reads TGCAGGGGCGGACAGCCGAACGGTGGCTACACCTTC. It specifies CRGGQPNGGYTF.

This clone was counted a single time. The chain is built from TRBV27 and TRBJ1-2, with D possibly matching TRBD1 (5 bases). The length of the CDR3 is 14 residues. The germline V gene encodes CDR1 MNHEY and CDR2 SMNVEV (reference sequence). V was trimmed by 2 bases and J by 2 bases, leaving 9 bases between them. CDR3 in DNA: TGTGCCAGCAGTTTAGGGAGGGGAAACTATGGCTACACCTTC. Protein product: CASSLGRGNYGYTF.

The sample holds a few counts of this clone. The chain links TRBV7-2 to TRBJ2-3; D might be TRBD2 (7 bases). Germline lookup yields CDR1 SGHTA and CDR2 FQGNSA. The germline V and J ends were trimmed by 6 bases and 1 base, with 14 bases remaining between them. The length of the CDR3 is 15 residues. CDR3 protein: CASRYKGGGTDTQYF. Here the CDR3 DNA reads TGTGCCAGCAGATATAAGGGGGGGGGCACAGATACGCAGTATTTT.

Only one count was recorded for this clone. The V call is TRBV2, the J call TRBJ2-1; TRBD1 aligns across 7 bases. Germline values: CDR1 SNHLY, CDR2 FYNNEI. Germline trimming cut 6 bases from V and 8 bases from J; bases unmatched to any gene: 4. The CDR3 totals 12 residues. For the CDR3, the DNA is TGTGCCAGCAGGATCAGGGGGTATGAGCAGTTCTTC. Translated, it gives CASRIRGYEQFF.

This sequence joins TRBV28 and TRBJ2-7; D gene uncertain. Trimming removed 7 bases from V and 0 bases from J, with 4 bases in between. CDR3 length: 11 amino acids. The V gene's germline CDR1 is MDHEN and CDR2 SYDVKM. This CDR3 is CASTSSYEQYF. In nucleotides, the CDR3 is TGTGCCAGCACATCCTCCTACGAGCAGTACTTC.

This chain uses TRBV7-3 with TRBJ1-1, with TRBD1 matching 7 bases. The CDR3 loop spans 13 amino acids. The germline V gene encodes CDR1 SGHTA and CDR2 FQGTGA. The J segment lost 4 bases and the V segment lost 5 bases, leaving 4 bases of the junction unmatched. The CDR3 nucleotides read TGTGCCAGCAGCCCACAGGGGACCACTGAAGCTTTCTTT. As protein: CASSPQGTTEAFF.

The genes are TRBV25-1 and TRBJ2-7; D might be TRBD1 (6 bases). This CDR3 region has 14 residues. Deletions cut 1 base from V and 2 bases from J, with 9 bases between. Germline assignment: CDR1 MGHDK and CDR2 SYGVNS. CDR3 coding DNA: TGTGCCAGCAGTGAATGGGGGCCAACCTACGAGCAGTACTTC. It is translated as CASSEWGPTYEQYF.

This clone was recorded once. V gene TRBV15 combines with J gene TRBJ1-5; 8 bases map to TRBD1. The CDR3 runs 17 residues. The germline V gene encodes CDR1 LNHNV and CDR2 YYDKDF (reference sequence). The V and J ends lost 3 bases and 2 bases, in that order; junction bases with no gene match: 9. CDR3 in DNA: TGTGCCACCAGCAGTGCCCGGACAGGGAATGGCAATCAGCCCCAGCATTTT. Amino acid sequence: CATSSARTGNGNQPQHF.

The chain uses TRBV5-1 and TRBJ1-2; weak D call: TRBD1 (5 bases). The CDR3 covers 13 residues. Germline CDR1 reads SGHRS; CDR2 reads YFSETQ. V was shortened by 6 bases and J by 3 bases, with 12 bases between the two germline ends. CDR3 sequence (DNA): TGCGCCAGCAAGGCAGGGTCGGACTATGGCTACACCTTC. This gives the protein CASKAGSDYGYTF.

This chain links TRBV5-1 with TRBJ2-5; 9 bases are shared with TRBD2. V lost 4 bases and J lost 1; bases outside the gene matches: 17. There are 19 residues in the CDR3. CDR1 is SGHRS, CDR2 YFSETQ, per germline. CDR3: CASSVISRGGSQAQETQYF. The CDR3 bases are TGCGCCAGCAGCGTAATATCGCGGGGGGGATCACAGGCCCAAGAGACCCAGTACTTC.

The chain couples TRBV7-2 to TRBJ2-2; TRBD2 matches 13 bases. Germline V gene data show CDR1 as SGHTA and CDR2 as FQGNSA. This CDR3 is 16 amino acids long. The trim removed 4 bases at V and 4 bases at J, leaving 3 bases unmatched. The CDR3 spells CASSYTSGGGTGELFF. CDR3 nucleotide sequence: TGTGCCAGCAGCTATACTAGCGGGGGGGGCACCGGGGAGCTGTTTTTT.